The source of this T cell receptor beta chain is a study of T-cell memory formation after mild COVID-19. Study-level findings and limits: Contracting CD4+ clones sat mainly in CM and EM; CD8+ in EMRA. The appearance of some responding clones in pre-infection memory suggested that cross-reactive memory joined.

5'RACE with constant-segment primers yielded barcoded, UMI-tagged TCR alpha and TCR beta cDNA libraries. TCRdb re-derived calls from the 5' RACE reads in MiXCR, one entry per CDR3 protein. The table lists fewer than 300,000 distinct CDR3 sequences, over 15% of them singletons. As to this clonotype: Its antigen remains unidentified.

This CDR3 is built from 16 residues. J was trimmed by 6 bases and V by 0 bases; bases with no gene match: 6. Germline V gene sequence: CDR1 SGHRS, CDR2 YFSETQ. The chain employs TRBV5-1 and TRBJ2-2, with 9 bases matching TRBD2. This receptor was taken from a man aged 18 to 29 who had mild COVID-19 (a few samples of this study predate the infection). Cell type and time point are not known. Material for sequencing was PBMCs or a T cell subset sorted from them (not recorded which). The CDR3 reads CASSLATSGHAGELFF. The CDR3 DNA reads as TGCGCCAGCAGCTTGGCAACTAGCGGGCACGCCGGGGAGCTGTTTTTT.